This T cell receptor beta chain was observed in a study of shared clonotypes between healthy human individuals. Only in-frame clones appear in the TCRdb table, and some are missing; sequencing was by immunoSEQ multiplex PCR. The sample holds about 1,900,000 clones, over 85% seen once. Study findings and constraints: The genetic and exposure-history diversity represented was limited by few donors.

In the case of this clone: The antigen is not known.

Trimming took 4 bases from V and 0 from J, leaving 18 bases between them. Germline V lookup: CDR1 MGHRA, CDR2 YSYEKL. The CDR3 spans 17 residues. It was CD45RO-negative cells, positively selected for CCR7, that made up naive CD8 cells, with terminally differentiated effector memory CD45RA+ cells excluded. The chain recombines TRBV4-1 with TRBJ1-1; D is perhaps TRBD1 (6 bases). Material for sequencing was naive CD8+ T cells sorted from blood. This TCR derives from a young man in good health. The CDR3, as DNA: TGCGCCAGCAGCCCTCCTCAGGGGAACCCCTTGAACACTGAAGCTTTCTTT. Its translation is CASSPPQGNPLNTEAFF.